The subject of this entry is one T cell receptor (beta chain). What it recognizes is unknown. The data originate from a study of CD8 T cells in ankylosing spondylitis. Quantitative 5'-RACE with molecular barcodes was used to make the TCR beta libraries. TCRdb analysed the 5' RACE reads with MiXCR anew, one entry per CDR3 protein. The sample records about 450,000 distinct CDR3 sequences, roughly 26% being singletons. Whole-study findings and limits: A CD8+ phenotype characterized the disease-linked clones, which were relatively rare in peripheral blood. Past research had described some motif variants in reactive arthritis synovial fluid and blood. There was reportedly significant enrichment of clones that were disease-linked in matched ankylosing spondylitis synovial fluid. Among TCR beta sequences, a motif of roughly 8 highly homologous variants appeared characteristic of ankylosing spondylitis blood.

Germline V CDR1 and CDR2: DFQATT, SNEGSKA (reference sequence). The V gene end was trimmed by 0 bases and the J gene end by 1 base; junction bases not matched to a gene: 9. This CDR3 is built from 17 residues. The sequence was collected from a male donor with ankylosing spondylitis. Specimen: blood, either unsorted or a sorted T cell fraction (not recorded which). V is TRBV20-1 and J is TRBJ2-5; 9 nucleotides align to TRBD1. The chain's CDR3 is CSARDIRDRAIQETQYF. CDR3 nucleotide sequence: TGCAGTGCTAGAGATATTCGGGACAGGGCAATCCAAGAGACCCAGTACTTC.